Sequencing of this T cell receptor beta chain was carried out in a study of long-term antiretroviral therapy in people with HIV. Study conclusions and caveats: CDR3 length ranges were narrower in HIV repertoires than in controls. Collection of the blood, which took place between about 2003 and 2017, possibly occurred under older ART regimens.

V was shortened by 0 bases and J by 4 bases, with 4 bases between the two germline ends. The CDR3 has 12 residues. The germline CDR1 and CDR2 sequences are SGHDT and YYEEEE. The immunoSEQ assay was v3.0, run at survey level. Generated by immunoSEQ multiplex PCR, the TCRdb table keeps only in-frame clones and is missing some. Altogether some 21,000 clones are present, approximately 82% being singletons, with the ten largest covering approximately 5%. Worth noting for this clone: Antigen specificity is unknown.

The chain joins TRBV5-6 to TRBJ1-2; D uncertain. The sequenced sample was unsorted PBMCs, obtained 0.2 years after starting antiretroviral therapy. The TCR sequence derives from a woman aged 25 to 39 with HIV. The CDR3 sequence is CASSLGLYGYTF. The CDR3 DNA is TGTGCCAGCAGCTTGGGACTCTATGGCTACACCTTC.